Presented here are 32 T cell receptor beta chains from one specimen sequenced in a study of cytomegalovirus exposure and HLA in healthy donors. The PCR employed 60 Vbeta primers together with 13 Jbeta primers. Repertoires were generated with immunoSEQ multiplex PCR, while TCRdb's copy carries only in-frame clones and drops some. This repertoire shows over 200,000 clones, around four fifths found once; its top ten account for less than 3.5%. Sequenced input: PBMCs. These receptors were taken from a woman aged 60-70 years in good health and CMV-seropositive.

The V and J genes are TRBV10-3 and TRBJ2-1; 9 bases are a match to TRBD1. Germline CDR1 is ENHRY and CDR2 is SYGVKD. V shed 10 bases and J 8 bases; nucleotides not matched to a gene: 12. The CDR3 extends over 14 amino acids. The CDR3 loop is CATESGTGRYEQFF. The CDR3 DNA reads TGTGCCACCGAATCCGGGACAGGGAGATATGAGCAGTTCTTC.

This clone appeared once. The V call is TRBV11-1, the J call TRBJ2-1; 13 bases are shared with TRBD2. The germline gives CDR1 SGHAT, CDR2 FQDESV (reference sequence). The length of the CDR3 is 18 residues. With V trimmed by 0 bases and J by 7 bases, 9 bases remained unmatched. Here the CDR3 reads CASSLALRTSGSANEQFF. The DNA for the CDR3 is TGTGCCAGCAGCTTAGCGCTAAGGACTAGCGGGAGTGCTAATGAGCAGTTCTTC.

This sequence joins TRBV30 and TRBJ2-1; TRBD2 agrees at 10 bases. Germline trimming cut 3 bases from V and 5 bases from J; bases unmatched to any gene: 7. Per the germline V gene, CDR1 is GTSNPN and CDR2 is SVGIG (reference sequence). The CDR3 has 15 residues. The CDR3 spells CAWSQKGLADNEQFF. CDR3 sequence (DNA): TGTGCCTGGAGCCAAAAAGGACTAGCGGACAATGAGCAGTTCTTC.

This chain uses TRBV10-3 with TRBJ2-1; 7 bases match TRBD2. Unmatched junction bases numbered 8, after V lost 6 bases and J lost 3 bases. The CDR3 has 15 amino acids. The germline V gene has CDR1 ENHRY and CDR2 SYGVKD. The CDR3 DNA reads as TGTGCCATCAGCGGTGGGCTAGCGGACTACAATGAGCAGTTCTTC. Translating it yields CAISGGLADYNEQFF.

The chain carries TRBV27 and TRBJ1-1; a possible D gene is TRBD1 (5 bases). The CDR3 is 13 amino acids. Trimming cost V 6 bases and J 5 bases, with 13 bases left between them. The germline V gene encodes CDR1 MNHEY and CDR2 SMNVEV (reference sequence). CDR3: CASSISGGTEAFF. DNA of the CDR3: TGTGCCAGCAGCATATCCGGGGGAACTGAAGCTTTCTTT.

Only one count was recorded for this clone. The chain joins TRBV2 to TRBJ1-2, with 7 bases matching TRBD1. Germline V gene lookup returns CDR1 SNHLY and CDR2 FYNNEI. The ends lost 6 bases at V and 8 bases at J; junction bases unmatched: 3. There are 11 residues in the CDR3. The CDR3 DNA follows: TGTGCCAGCAGGACAGGGCCCGGCTACACCTTC. As protein: CASRTGPGYTF.

This clone was detected only a few times. The chain is built from TRBV5-1 and TRBJ1-2; D is unresolved. The CDR3 contains 13 residues. The germline CDR1 and CDR2 sequences are SGHRS and YFSETQ. Trimming cost V 3 bases and J 1 base, with 7 bases left between them. CDR3 bases: TGCGCCAGCAGCTCCTATTTTAACTATGGCTACACCTTC. It yields the protein CASSSYFNYGYTF.

The sample holds a few counts of this clone. The CDR3 loop is CASSLNRGMDYGYTF. The CDR3 coding sequence is TGTGCCAGCAGCTTAAACAGGGGCATGGACTATGGCTACACCTTC. This chain joins TRBV28 and TRBJ1-2; 7 nucleotides match TRBD1. The length of the CDR3 is 15 residues. Germline CDR1 reads MDHEN; CDR2 reads SYDVKM. V trimming: 6 bases; J trimming: 3 bases; junction bases outside the gene matches: 10.

The CDR3 DNA reads as TGTGCCAGCAGCTCAATACCCGGGACAGGGAACTACGAGCAGTACTTC. It codes for CASSSIPGTGNYEQYF. The V and J genes are TRBV5-5 and TRBJ2-7; 9 bases fit TRBD1. This CDR3 is built from 16 residues. V was pared by 3 bases and J by 3 bases, with 10 bases of the junction left unmatched. Germline CDR1 SGHKS, CDR2 YYEKEE (reference sequence).

This clone was detected a few times. This chain links TRBV10-3 with TRBJ2-1; 9 nucleotides align to TRBD2. Germline V lookup: CDR1 ENHRY, CDR2 SYGVKD. The length of the CDR3 is 16 residues. V gave up 6 bases and J gave up 5 bases; unmatched junction bases: 11. In DNA, the CDR3 is TGTGCCATCAGCTTGGGGGCGACTAGCGGTAACAATGAGCAGTTCTTC. Amino acids: CAISLGATSGNNEQFF.

The rearrangement joins TRBV5-1 to TRBJ2-2; D may be TRBD2 (6 bases). Germline V gene data show CDR1 as SGHRS and CDR2 as YFSETQ. Trimming took 3 bases from V and 0 from J, leaving 18 bases between them. The CDR3 runs to 18 residues. CDR3: CASSSYWDGGANTGELFF. CDR3 in DNA: TGCGCCAGCAGCTCCTACTGGGACGGCGGGGCGAACACCGGGGAGCTGTTTTTT.

The chain is built from TRBV19 and TRBJ1-2, with D maybe TRBD1 (5 bases). V gave up 7 bases and J gave up 4 bases, with 13 bases separating them. The V gene's germline CDR1 is LNHDA and CDR2 SQIVND (reference sequence). This CDR3 comprises 13 residues. The CDR3, as DNA: TGTGCCAGTACCCGCCCAGGGATCTATGGCTACACCTTC. Its translation is CASTRPGIYGYTF.

The chain recombines TRBV28 with TRBJ1-1, with 7 bases matching TRBD1. Losses at the gene ends were 4 bases for V and 7 bases for J; bases not matched to a gene: 3. Germline assignment: CDR1 MDHEN and CDR2 SYDVKM. This CDR3 has 12 amino acids. The CDR3 region has the DNA TGTGCCAGCAGTTCAGACAGGGTTGAAGCTTTCTTT. Protein sequence: CASSSDRVEAFF.

Comment on this clone: The junction does not match germline at one end; this may be a read error. The rearrangement joins TRBV7-9 to TRBJ2-2; possibly TRBD2 for D (6 bases). The CDR3 loop spans 12 amino acids. Germline CDR1 is SEHNR and CDR2 is FQNEAQ (reference sequence). The chain's CDR3 is CLAGRNTGELFF. The CDR3 nucleotides read TGCCTTGCGGGGCGGAACACCGGGGAGCTGTTTTTT.

This chain joins TRBV6-4 and TRBJ1-2, with TRBD1 identical over 11 bases. CDR1 MRHNA and CDR2 SNTAGT come from the germline V gene. The CDR3 is made up of 14 amino acids. Trimming removed 7 bases from V and 8 bases from J; junction bases left unmatched: 9. As DNA, the CDR3 is TGTGCCAGCACCCGGGACAGGGGGAGAGGGGGCTACACCTTC. Its protein product is CASTRDRGRGGYTF.

The table lists this clone with a few counts. Its ends do not fully match the called genes, so a read error is possible. This rearrangement joins TRBV7-9 to TRBJ1-2; D gene uncertain. Germline values: CDR1 SEHNR, CDR2 FQNEAQ (reference sequence). CDR3 size: 12 residues. CDR3 sequence (DNA): TGTTCCAGCAGCGTAGGATACAATGGCTACACCTTC. Translation gives CSSSVGYNGYTF.

V usage is TRBV6-5 and J usage is TRBJ1-1; TRBD1 matches at 7 bases. Germline V gives CDR1 MNHEY, CDR2 SVGAGI. The CDR3 sequence is 15 residues long. Trimming cost V 0 bases and J 8 bases; bases outside gene matches: 9. CDR3 DNA sequence: TGTGCCAGCAGTTACTCGAGAGGTAGGGGGCGCGAAGCTTTCTTT. It encodes CASSYSRGRGREAFF.

The V gene is TRBV30, the J gene TRBJ2-1, with TRBD2 matching over 7 bases. Germline lookup yields CDR1 GTSNPN and CDR2 SVGIG (reference sequence). With 2 bases clipped from V and 8 bases from J, the junction kept 3 bases outside the gene matches. This CDR3 is 12 amino acids long. The CDR3 loop reads CAWSRGRDEQFF. CDR3 bases: TGTGCCTGGAGTCGGGGGAGGGATGAGCAGTTCTTC. Together with reference TRBV30 and TRBJ2-1, the CDR3 gives the full variable domain: SQTIHQWPATLVQPVGSPLSLECTVEGTSNPNLYWYRQAAGRGLQLLFYSVGIGQISSEVPQNLSASRPQDRQFILSSKKLLLSDSGFYLCAWSRGRDEQFFGPGTRLTVL.

This clone came up a few times. The CDR3 is CASSLAQGLQETQYF. Here the CDR3 DNA reads TGTGCCAGCAGCTTGGCGCAGGGACTACAAGAGACCCAGTACTTC. The rearrangement joins TRBV5-4 to TRBJ2-5; the match to TRBD2 covers 7 bases. The CDR3 is 15 residues long. Germline-derived CDR1 and CDR2 are SGHNT and YYREEE (reference sequence). With 0 bases clipped from V and 2 bases from J, the junction kept 4 bases outside the gene matches.

This clone occurred a few times. The chain couples TRBV28 to TRBJ1-2; 8 bases line up with TRBD1. V lost 2 bases, J lost 1 base, and 6 bases stayed unmatched. This CDR3 spans 16 amino acids. Germline lookup yields CDR1 MDHEN and CDR2 SYDVKM. This CDR3 is CASSLGGQGLNYGYTF. In DNA, the CDR3 is TGTGCCAGCAGTTTAGGCGGACAGGGTCTTAACTATGGCTACACCTTC.

The chain uses TRBV7-9 and TRBJ1-1; 10 bases line up with TRBD1. V lost 3 bases to trimming and J lost 3 bases; unmatched junction nucleotides: 4. Germline V gives CDR1 SEHNR, CDR2 FQNEAQ (reference sequence). The CDR3 consists of 15 residues. The CDR3 DNA reads as TGTGCCAGCAGCTTTCCCGGGACAGGGGACACTGAAGCTTTCTTT. Protein: CASSFPGTGDTEAFF.

The chain recombines TRBV12-5 with TRBJ1-1; TRBD1 matches 8 bases. Trimming at V came to 7 bases and at J to 1 base, leaving 5 bases not matched to a gene. Per germline, CDR1 LGHNT and CDR2 FRNRAP. The CDR3 contains 14 residues. The CDR3 DNA reads TGTGCTAGTGCCCGACAGGGGACGAACACTGAAGCTTTCTTT. This gives the protein CASARQGTNTEAFF.

V gene TRBV28 combines with J gene TRBJ2-1; weak D call: TRBD1 (6 bases). Germline CDR1 reads MDHEN; CDR2 reads SYDVKM. This CDR3 contains 14 residues. Trimming took 3 bases from V and 8 from J, leaving 14 bases between them. CDR3 in DNA: TGTGCCAGCAGTTTTTTTCAGGGGAATGATGAGCAGTTCTTC. The encoded protein is CASSFFQGNDEQFF.

This chain connects TRBV27 to TRBJ1-2; D is unclear. The CDR3 consists of 14 residues. Germline CDR1 and CDR2: MNHEY and SMNVEV (reference sequence). V lost 3 bases and J 0 bases, leaving 8 bases between the germline ends. For the CDR3, the DNA is TGTGCCAGCAGTTTGGCGGCCGCTAACTATGGCTACACCTTC. Translated: CASSLAAANYGYTF.

The chain recombines TRBV15 with TRBJ2-1; TRBD2 might be the D (6 bases). V was cut by 3 bases and J by 6 bases, with 15 bases left in between. The CDR3 is made up of 15 amino acids. The V gene's germline CDR1 is LNHNV and CDR2 YYDKDF (reference sequence). The CDR3 here is CATSSLAGQGNEQFF. CDR3 DNA sequence: TGTGCCACCAGCAGCCTCGCGGGGCAAGGCAATGAGCAGTTCTTC.

The chain uses TRBV2 and TRBJ2-7, with a possible D match to TRBD1 (5 bases). Germline assignment: CDR1 SNHLY and CDR2 FYNNEI. Trimming cost V 5 bases and J 0 bases, with 8 bases left between them. This CDR3 region has 13 residues. CDR3 residues: CASSTDSSYEQYF. In DNA form, the CDR3 reads TGTGCCAGCAGTACAGACAGCTCCTACGAGCAGTACTTC.

V usage is TRBV10-1 and J usage is TRBJ2-2, with a possible D match to TRBD1 (6 bases). CDR1 is WNHNN, CDR2 SYGVQD, per germline (reference sequence). The CDR3 has 16 residues. Deletions cut 3 bases from V and 4 bases from J, with 15 bases between. The CDR3 protein is CASSDDRRHFTGELFF. The CDR3 bases are TGCGCCAGCAGTGATGACAGGAGGCATTTCACCGGGGAGCTGTTTTTT.

This chain uses TRBV6-5 with TRBJ2-1; TRBD2 agrees at 10 bases. The J segment lost 7 bases and the V segment lost 7 bases, leaving 7 bases of the junction unmatched. In germline, CDR1 is MNHEY, CDR2 SVGAGI. The length of the CDR3 is 14 residues. The CDR3 loop reads CASTAGGITNEQFF. The CDR3 DNA follows: TGTGCCAGCACAGCGGGGGGGATTACGAATGAGCAGTTCTTC.

This clone was detected only a few times. The rearrangement uses TRBV28 and TRBJ2-3, with 7 bases matching TRBD2. CDR1 MDHEN and CDR2 SYDVKM come from the germline V gene. J was trimmed by 2 bases and V by 2 bases; bases with no gene match: 4. The CDR3 contains 15 residues. As DNA, the CDR3 is TGTGCCAGCAGTTTACCTAGCGGTTACACAGATACGCAGTATTTT. Its protein product is CASSLPSGYTDTQYF.

This rearrangement joins TRBV6-5 to TRBJ1-1; D ambiguous. V was cut by 7 bases and J by 4 bases, with 19 bases left in between. The V gene's germline CDR1 is MNHEY and CDR2 SVGAGI. The CDR3 has 15 amino acids. The CDR3 nucleotides read TGTGCCAGCACCACCTCCAGTGGGCTCGGCACTGAAGCTTTCTTT. Translating it yields CASTTSSGLGTEAFF.

This rearrangement joins TRBV27 to TRBJ2-7; 8 bases line up with TRBD2. Trimming removed 4 bases from V and 5 bases from J; junction bases left unmatched: 7. Germline V CDR1 and CDR2: MNHEY, SMNVEV (reference sequence). The CDR3 covers 14 residues. This chain's CDR3 is CASSSRTSPNEQYF. The CDR3 DNA follows: TGTGCCAGCAGTTCCAGGACTAGCCCCAACGAGCAGTACTTC.

This clone was seen only a few times. The rearrangement joins TRBV13 to TRBJ2-7; 9 positions agree with TRBD2. This CDR3 contains 14 residues. Unmatched junction bases numbered 5, after V lost 3 bases and J lost 5 bases. Germline CDR1 reads PRHDT; CDR2 reads FYEKMQ (reference sequence). CDR3 amino acids: CASSFDSGSHEQYF. Here the CDR3 DNA reads TGTGCCAGCAGCTTCGATAGCGGGAGCCACGAGCAGTACTTC.